The T cell receptor beta chain described here comes from a study of T cells in Graves' hyperthyroidism and ophthalmopathy. RNA transcripts provided the source from which TCR beta CDR3 regions were amplified. The primer set for the first-round RT-PCR of the TCR CDR3 was HTBI. TCRdb reanalysed the multiplex PCR reads using MiXCR and keeps one entry per CDR3 protein. The sample holds about 47,000 distinct CDR3 sequences; around 55% are singletons and the top ten take about 35%. V was clipped by 3 bases and J by 2 bases, with 7 bases between them. Germline lookup yields CDR1 DFQATT and CDR2 SNEGSKA (reference sequence). The CDR3 has 12 amino acids. There are a few counts of this clonotype.

The material sequenced was peripheral blood or thyroid tissue (not recorded which). The source is a man aged 18 to 30 with Graves' hyperthyroidism. This chain joins TRBV20-1 and TRBJ1-2; tentatively, D is TRBD1 (6 bases). The CDR3 DNA sequence: TGCAGTGCTAGTACAGGGAACTATGGCTACACCTTC. It yields the protein CSASTGNYGYTF.